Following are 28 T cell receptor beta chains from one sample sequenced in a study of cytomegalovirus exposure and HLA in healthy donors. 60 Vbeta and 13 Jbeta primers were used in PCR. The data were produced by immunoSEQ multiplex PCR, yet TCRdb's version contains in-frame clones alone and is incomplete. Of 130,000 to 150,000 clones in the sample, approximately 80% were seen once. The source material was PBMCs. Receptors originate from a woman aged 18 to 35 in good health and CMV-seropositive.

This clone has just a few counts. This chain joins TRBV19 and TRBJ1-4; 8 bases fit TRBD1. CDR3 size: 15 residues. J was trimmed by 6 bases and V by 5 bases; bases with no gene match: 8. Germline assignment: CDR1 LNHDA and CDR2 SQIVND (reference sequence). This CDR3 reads CASSAQQGVYEKLFF. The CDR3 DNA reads TGTGCCAGTAGTGCCCAACAGGGGGTTTATGAAAAACTGTTTTTT.

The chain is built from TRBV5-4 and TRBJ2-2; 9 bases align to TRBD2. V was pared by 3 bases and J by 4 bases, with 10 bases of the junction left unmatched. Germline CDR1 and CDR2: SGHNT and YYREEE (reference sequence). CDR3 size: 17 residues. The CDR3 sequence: CASSSGGKAGGTGELFF. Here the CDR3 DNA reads TGTGCCAGCAGCTCCGGGGGAAAAGCGGGGGGCACCGGGGAGCTGTTTTTT.

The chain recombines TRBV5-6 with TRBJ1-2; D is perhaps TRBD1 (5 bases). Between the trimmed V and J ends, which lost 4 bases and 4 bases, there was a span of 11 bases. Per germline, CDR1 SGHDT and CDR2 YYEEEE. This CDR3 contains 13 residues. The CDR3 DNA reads TGTGCCAGCAGCCCCGACAGCTTCTATGGCTACACCTTC. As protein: CASSPDSFYGYTF.

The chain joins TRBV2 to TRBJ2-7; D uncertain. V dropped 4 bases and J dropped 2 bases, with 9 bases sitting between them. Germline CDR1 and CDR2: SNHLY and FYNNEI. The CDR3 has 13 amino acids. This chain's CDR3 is CASSGGATYEQYF. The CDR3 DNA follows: TGTGCCAGCAGTGGCGGTGCGACCTACGAGCAGTACTTC.

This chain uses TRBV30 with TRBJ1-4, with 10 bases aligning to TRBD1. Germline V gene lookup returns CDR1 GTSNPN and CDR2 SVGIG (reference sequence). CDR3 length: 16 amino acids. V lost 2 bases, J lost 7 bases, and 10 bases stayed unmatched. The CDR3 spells CAWSSGQGKESEKLFF. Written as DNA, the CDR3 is TGTGCCTGGAGTTCGGGACAGGGGAAGGAGAGTGAAAAACTGTTTTTT.

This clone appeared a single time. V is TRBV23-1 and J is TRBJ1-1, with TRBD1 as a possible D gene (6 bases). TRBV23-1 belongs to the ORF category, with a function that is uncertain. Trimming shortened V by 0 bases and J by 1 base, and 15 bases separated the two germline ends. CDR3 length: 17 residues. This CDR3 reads CASSQSCPGQPNTEAFF. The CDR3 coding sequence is TGCGCCAGCAGTCAATCGTGCCCAGGACAGCCGAACACTGAAGCTTTCTTT.

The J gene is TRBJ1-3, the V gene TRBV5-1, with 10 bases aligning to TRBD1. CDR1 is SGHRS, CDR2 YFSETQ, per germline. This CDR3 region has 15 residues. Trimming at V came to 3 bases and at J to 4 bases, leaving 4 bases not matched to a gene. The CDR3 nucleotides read TGCGCCAGCAGCTCGGGACAGGGGCCGGGAAACACCATATATTTT. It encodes CASSSGQGPGNTIYF.

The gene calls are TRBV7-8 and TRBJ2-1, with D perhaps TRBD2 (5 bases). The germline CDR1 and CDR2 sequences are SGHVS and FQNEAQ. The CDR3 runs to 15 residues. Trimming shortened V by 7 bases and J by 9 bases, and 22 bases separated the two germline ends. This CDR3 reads CASTPTGSVSTEQFF. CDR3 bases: TGTGCCAGCACTCCAACGGGGTCCGTCTCGACTGAGCAGTTCTTC.

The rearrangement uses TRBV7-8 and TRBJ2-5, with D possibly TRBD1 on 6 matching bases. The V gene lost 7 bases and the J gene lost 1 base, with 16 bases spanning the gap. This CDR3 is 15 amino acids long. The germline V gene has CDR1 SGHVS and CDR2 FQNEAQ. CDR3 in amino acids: CASNPWGHLQETQYF. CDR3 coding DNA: TGTGCCAGCAACCCTTGGGGGCACCTCCAAGAGACCCAGTACTTC.

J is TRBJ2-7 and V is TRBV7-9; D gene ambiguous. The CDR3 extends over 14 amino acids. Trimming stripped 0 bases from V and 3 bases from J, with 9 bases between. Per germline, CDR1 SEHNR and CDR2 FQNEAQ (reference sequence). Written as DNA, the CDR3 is TGTGCCAGCAGCTTAGCTTCCAGACTCTACGAGCAGTACTTC. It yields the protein CASSLASRLYEQYF.

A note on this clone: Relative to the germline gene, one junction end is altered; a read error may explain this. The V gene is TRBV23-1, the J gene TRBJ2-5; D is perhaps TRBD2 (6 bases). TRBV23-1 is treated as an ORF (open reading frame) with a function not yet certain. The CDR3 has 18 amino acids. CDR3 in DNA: TGCACCAGCAGTCAATCCGGGGGTATGCCTACCAGCCAAGAGACCCAGTACTTC. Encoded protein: CTSSQSGGMPTSQETQYF.

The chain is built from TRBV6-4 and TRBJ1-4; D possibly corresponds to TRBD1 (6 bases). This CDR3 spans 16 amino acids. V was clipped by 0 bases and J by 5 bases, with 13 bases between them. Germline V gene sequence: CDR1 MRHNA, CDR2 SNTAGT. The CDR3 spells CASSDSWKTGNEKLFF. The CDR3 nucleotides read TGTGCCAGCAGTGACTCTTGGAAAACAGGGAATGAAAAACTGTTTTTT.

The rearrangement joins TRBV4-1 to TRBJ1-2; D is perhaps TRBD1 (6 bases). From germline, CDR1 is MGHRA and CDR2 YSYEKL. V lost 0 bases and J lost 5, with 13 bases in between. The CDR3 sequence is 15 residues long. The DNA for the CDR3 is TGCGCCAGCAGCCAAGATGGACAGAACATATATGGCTACACCTTC. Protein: CASSQDGQNIYGYTF.

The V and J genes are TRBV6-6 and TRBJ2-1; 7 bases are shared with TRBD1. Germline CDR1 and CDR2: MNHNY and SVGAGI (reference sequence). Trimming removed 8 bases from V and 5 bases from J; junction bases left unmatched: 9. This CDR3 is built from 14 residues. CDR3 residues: CASYPRTGNNEQFF. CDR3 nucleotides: TGTGCCAGCTACCCCCGGACAGGAAACAATGAGCAGTTCTTC.

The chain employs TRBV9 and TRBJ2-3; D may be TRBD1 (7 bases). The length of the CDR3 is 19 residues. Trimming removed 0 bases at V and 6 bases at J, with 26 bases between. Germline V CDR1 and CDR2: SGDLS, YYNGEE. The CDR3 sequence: CASSVEDTWTTKQGDTQYF. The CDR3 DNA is TGTGCCAGCAGCGTAGAGGATACTTGGACTACCAAACAGGGGGATACGCAGTATTTT. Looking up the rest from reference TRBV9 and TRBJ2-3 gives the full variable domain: DSGVTQTPKHLITATGQRVTLRCSPRSGDLSVYWYQQSLDQGLQFLIQYYNGEERAKGNILERFSAQQFPDLHSELNLSSLELGDSALYFCASSVEDTWTTKQGDTQYFGPGTRLTVL.

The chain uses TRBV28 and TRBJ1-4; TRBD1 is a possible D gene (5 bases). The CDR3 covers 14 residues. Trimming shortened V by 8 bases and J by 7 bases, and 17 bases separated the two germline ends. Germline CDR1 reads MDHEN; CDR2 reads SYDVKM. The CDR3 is CASQGVEYGEKLFF. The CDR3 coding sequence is TGTGCCAGCCAGGGCGTGGAGTACGGTGAAAAACTGTTTTTT.

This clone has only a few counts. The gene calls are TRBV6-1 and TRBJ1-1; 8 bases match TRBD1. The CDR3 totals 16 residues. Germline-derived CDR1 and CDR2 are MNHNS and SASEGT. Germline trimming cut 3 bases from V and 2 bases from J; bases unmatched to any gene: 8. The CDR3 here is CASSDRTGKGNTEAFF. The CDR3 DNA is TGTGCCAGCAGTGACAGGACAGGGAAGGGAAACACTGAAGCTTTCTTT.

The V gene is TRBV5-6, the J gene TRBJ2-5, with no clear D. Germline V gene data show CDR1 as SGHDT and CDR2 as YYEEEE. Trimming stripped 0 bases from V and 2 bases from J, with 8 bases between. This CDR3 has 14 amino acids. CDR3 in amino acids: CASSLAPRQETQYF. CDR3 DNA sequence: TGTGCCAGCAGCTTGGCCCCGAGGCAAGAGACCCAGTACTTC.

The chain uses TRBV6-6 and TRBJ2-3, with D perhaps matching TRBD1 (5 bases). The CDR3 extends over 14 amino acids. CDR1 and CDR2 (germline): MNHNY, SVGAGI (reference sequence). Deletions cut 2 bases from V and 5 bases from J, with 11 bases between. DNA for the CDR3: TGTGCCAGCAGTTACCGGCAGGGCAGAGATACGCAGTATTTT. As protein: CASSYRQGRDTQYF.

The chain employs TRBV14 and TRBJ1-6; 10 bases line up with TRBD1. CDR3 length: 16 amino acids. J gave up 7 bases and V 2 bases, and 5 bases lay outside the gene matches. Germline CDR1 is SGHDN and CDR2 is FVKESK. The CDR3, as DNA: TGTGCCAGCAGCCAAAGACCGGGACAGGGGAATTCACCCCTCCACTTT. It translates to CASSQRPGQGNSPLHF.

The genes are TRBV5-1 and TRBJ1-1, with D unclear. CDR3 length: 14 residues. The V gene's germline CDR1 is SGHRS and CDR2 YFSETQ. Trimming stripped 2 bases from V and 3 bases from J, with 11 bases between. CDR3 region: CASSLSVLDTEAFF. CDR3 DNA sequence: TGCGCCAGCAGCTTATCGGTCTTGGACACTGAAGCTTTCTTT.

The chain's CDR3 is CASSLGRDQPQHF. CDR3 DNA: TGTGCCAGCAGCTTAGGCAGGGATCAGCCCCAGCATTTT. The chain has TRBV11-2 and TRBJ1-5, with D perhaps TRBD1 (5 bases). Germline CDR1 and CDR2: SGHAT and FQNNGV. The CDR3 covers 13 residues. The V and J ends lost 1 base and 5 bases respectively, with 6 bases between them.

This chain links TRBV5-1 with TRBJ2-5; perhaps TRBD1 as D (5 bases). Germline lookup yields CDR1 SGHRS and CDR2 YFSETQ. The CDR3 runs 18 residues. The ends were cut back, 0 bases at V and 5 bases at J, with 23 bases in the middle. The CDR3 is CASSLANMRLQGAETQYF. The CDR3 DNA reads TGCGCCAGCAGCTTGGCGAACATGCGACTCCAGGGCGCGGAGACCCAGTACTTC.

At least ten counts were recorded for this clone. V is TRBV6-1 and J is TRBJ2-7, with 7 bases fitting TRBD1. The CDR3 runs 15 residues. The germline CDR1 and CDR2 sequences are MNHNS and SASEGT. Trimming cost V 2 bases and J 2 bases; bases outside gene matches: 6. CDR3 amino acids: CASSEPLQGPYEQYF. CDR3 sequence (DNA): TGTGCCAGCAGTGAACCTCTACAGGGGCCCTACGAGCAGTACTTC.

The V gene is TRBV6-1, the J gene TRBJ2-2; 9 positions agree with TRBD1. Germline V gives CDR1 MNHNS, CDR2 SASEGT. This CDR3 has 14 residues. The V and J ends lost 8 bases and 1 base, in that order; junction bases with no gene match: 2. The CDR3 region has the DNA TGTGCCAGCCGGGGACAGGGGAACACCGGGGAGCTGTTTTTT. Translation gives CASRGQGNTGELFF.

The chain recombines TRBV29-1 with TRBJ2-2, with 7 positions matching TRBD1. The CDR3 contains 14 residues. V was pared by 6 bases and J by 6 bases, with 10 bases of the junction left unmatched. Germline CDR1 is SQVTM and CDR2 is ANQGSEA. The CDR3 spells CSVPTGQVAGELFF. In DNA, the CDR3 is TGCAGCGTACCGACAGGACAGGTCGCCGGGGAGCTGTTTTTT.

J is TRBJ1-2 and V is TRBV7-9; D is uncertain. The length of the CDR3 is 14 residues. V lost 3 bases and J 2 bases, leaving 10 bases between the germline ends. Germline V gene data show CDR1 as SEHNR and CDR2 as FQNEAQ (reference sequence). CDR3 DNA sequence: TGTGCCAGCAGCTTCCCAGTCCCCAACTATGGCTACACCTTC. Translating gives CASSFPVPNYGYTF.

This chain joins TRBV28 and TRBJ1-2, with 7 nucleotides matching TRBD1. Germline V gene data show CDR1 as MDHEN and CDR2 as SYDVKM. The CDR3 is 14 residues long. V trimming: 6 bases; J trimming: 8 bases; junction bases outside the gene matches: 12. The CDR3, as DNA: TGTGCCAGCAGCCTTACAGGGGAGGCCTGGGGCTACACCTTC. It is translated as CASSLTGEAWGYTF.